Listed here are 27 T cell receptor beta chains from one sample, sequenced in a study of neurological immune-mediated disorders. TCRdb recomputed calls from the 5' RACE reads with MiXCR, one row per CDR3 protein. The table lists under 70,000 distinct CDR3 sequences, approximately 3.4% of them singletons. Sequences were obtained from PBMCs. Source of these receptors: a woman between 50 and 59 years old with multiple sclerosis.

This clonotype appeared many times. The J gene is TRBJ2-7, the V gene TRBV5-5, with D possibly called TRBD1 or TRBD2 (5 bases each). The germline V gene encodes CDR1 SGHKS and CDR2 YYEKEE (reference sequence). The CDR3 sequence is 14 residues long. V was cut by 0 bases and J by 3 bases, with 10 bases left in between. DNA of the CDR3: TGTGCCAGCAGCTTGGTTCCAGGGAGCTACGAGCAGTACTTC. Its protein is CASSLVPGSYEQYF.

This clonotype was seen only a few times. This clone may be a read error of a much larger clone one base away. The V and J genes are TRBV14 and TRBJ1-2; possible D gene TRBD1, 6 bases. Per germline, CDR1 SGHDN and CDR2 FVKESK. This CDR3 has 15 amino acids. V gave up 0 bases and J gave up 6 bases, with 14 bases separating them. CDR3 in amino acids: CASSQDIWDTNGYTF. In nucleotides, the CDR3 is TGTGCCAGCAGCCAAGATATATGGGACACGAATGGCTACACCTTC.

This clonotype appeared many times. The CDR3 region is CSARDPGRLAAFF. The CDR3 DNA reads TGCAGTGCTAGAGATCCCGGCCGGTTGGCAGCTTTCTTT. V usage is TRBV20-1 and J usage is TRBJ1-1; unclear D gene. The CDR3 contains 13 residues. V was clipped by 0 bases and J by 10 bases, with 15 bases between them. Germline CDR1 and CDR2: DFQATT and SNEGSKA (reference sequence).

Many counts were recorded for this clonotype. This chain links TRBV5-1 with TRBJ2-2; 7 nucleotides line up with TRBD1. Per germline, CDR1 SGHRS and CDR2 YFSETQ. V lost 4 bases to trimming and J lost 4 bases; unmatched junction nucleotides: 7. The CDR3 has 15 residues. CDR3 region: CASSVRQGLTGELFF. The CDR3 DNA sequence: TGCGCCAGCAGCGTAAGACAGGGCCTCACCGGGGAGCTGTTTTTT.

This clonotype was counted many times. V gene TRBV10-3 combines with J gene TRBJ1-5, with D uncertain. CDR3 length: 16 amino acids. Germline CDR1 is ENHRY and CDR2 is SYGVKD. V was clipped by 0 bases and J by 4 bases, with 13 bases between them. The CDR3, as DNA: TGTGCCATCAGTGAGTCGGGTGGGGTATTAAATCAGCCCCAGCATTTT. Amino acid sequence: CAISESGGVLNQPQHF.

This clonotype has at least ten counts. The gene calls are TRBV6-6 and TRBJ2-1, with 10 bases aligning to TRBD2. The junction had 19 bases not matched to a gene; V was cut back by 2 bases and J by 15 bases. The CDR3 loop spans 17 amino acids. Germline CDR1 reads MNHNY; CDR2 reads SVGAGI (reference sequence). Here the CDR3 reads CASSYSASGSPSDLRFF. CDR3 nucleotides: TGTGCCAGCAGTTACAGTGCTAGCGGGAGTCCCTCCGATTTACGGTTCTTC.

The sample holds many counts of this clonotype. This rearrangement joins TRBV20-1 to TRBJ1-5; 9 nucleotides align to TRBD1. This CDR3 is 15 amino acids long. Per germline, CDR1 DFQATT and CDR2 SNEGSKA (reference sequence). V lost 2 bases, J lost 0 bases, and 2 bases stayed unmatched. DNA for the CDR3: TGCAGTGCTAGACCGGGACAGGGTAGCAATCAGCCCCAGCATTTT. Protein: CSARPGQGSNQPQHF.

This clonotype came up many times. The V and J genes are TRBV20-1 and TRBJ2-3, with a possible D match to TRBD1 (6 bases). V lost 0 bases and J 0 bases, leaving 19 bases between the germline ends. Germline V lookup: CDR1 DFQATT, CDR2 SNEGSKA (reference sequence). The CDR3 contains 18 residues. CDR3 amino acids: CSARDLNVVTGSTDTQYF. The CDR3, as DNA: TGCAGTGCTAGAGATCTGAATGTTGTGACAGGAAGCACAGATACGCAGTATTTT.

This clonotype was observed many times. This chain connects TRBV14 to TRBJ2-2; 7 nucleotides agree with TRBD2. The germline V gene has CDR1 SGHDN and CDR2 FVKESK. The V and J ends lost 2 bases and 4 bases, in that order; junction bases with no gene match: 4. This CDR3 is built from 15 residues. The CDR3 here is CASSQIRTSTGELFF. DNA for the CDR3: TGTGCCAGCAGCCAAATTCGGACTAGCACCGGGGAGCTGTTTTTT.

The CDR3 nucleotides read TGTGCCAGCCGACCAAGCGGGCAAGAGACCCAGTACTTC. Translating gives CASRPSGQETQYF. The chain carries TRBV3-1 and TRBJ2-5, with TRBD2 as a possible D gene (6 bases). Germline loops: CDR1 LGHDT, CDR2 YNNKEL (reference sequence). The ends were cut back, 8 bases at V and 2 bases at J, with 12 bases in the middle. This CDR3 has 13 amino acids.

This clonotype came up many times. The J gene is TRBJ2-3, the V gene TRBV5-1, with 9 bases that match TRBD2. The CDR3 covers 15 residues. V trimming: 7 bases; J trimming: 5 bases; junction bases outside the gene matches: 11. CDR1 is SGHRS and CDR2 is YFSETQ in the germline V gene. Here the CDR3 DNA reads TGCGCCAGCCAAGCGAGTAGCGGGGGAGGAGATACGCAGTATTTT. This sequence encodes CASQASSGGGDTQYF.

This clonotype was observed many times. This chain connects TRBV28 to TRBJ1-2, with TRBD1 as a possible D gene (5 bases). There are 17 residues in the CDR3. V was trimmed by 6 bases and J by 2 bases, leaving 22 bases between them. CDR1 is MDHEN and CDR2 is SYDVKM in the germline V gene. The CDR3: CASSPSGEGWRNYGYTF. The CDR3 region has the DNA TGTGCCAGCAGCCCTTCCGGCGAGGGGTGGAGAAACTATGGCTACACCTTC.

At least ten counts were recorded for this clonotype. V is TRBV11-2 and J is TRBJ2-3; TRBD2 agrees at 11 bases. The CDR3 runs to 19 residues. Germline values: CDR1 SGHAT, CDR2 FQNNGV. The trim removed 3 bases at V and 2 bases at J, leaving 13 bases unmatched. Here the CDR3 DNA reads TGTGCCAGCAGCTTCCGACTTTCGCTAGCGGGGGGCCCCACAGATACGCAGTATTTT. Translation: CASSFRLSLAGGPTDTQYF.

This clonotype was seen many times. J is TRBJ1-2 and V is TRBV7-2; 9 positions agree with TRBD1. J lost 7 bases, V lost 4 bases, and 16 bases had no gene match. Germline V CDR1 and CDR2: SGHTA, FQGNSA. This CDR3 region has 17 residues. CDR3 bases: TGTGCCAGCAGCTCCGCTTGGGGGACAGGGATTGTGAGTGGCTACACCTTC. Its translation is CASSSAWGTGIVSGYTF. Together with reference TRBV7-2 and TRBJ1-2, the CDR3 gives the full variable domain: GAGVSQSPSNKVTEKGKDVELRCDPISGHTALYWYRQSLGQGLEFLIYFQGNSAPDKSGLPSDRFSAERTGGSVSTLTIQRTQQEDSAVYLCASSSAWGTGIVSGYTFGSGTRLTVV.

This clonotype has ten or more counts. This sequence joins TRBV7-2 and TRBJ2-2, with a tentative D call TRBD1 (6 bases). Germline CDR1 and CDR2: SGHTA and FQGNSA. The CDR3 is made up of 15 amino acids. Trimming removed 6 bases at V and 8 bases at J, with 19 bases between. The CDR3 nucleotides read TGTGCCAGCAGTAGGGGGACACCTGGCCAAGGGGAGCTGTTTTTT. As protein: CASSRGTPGQGELFF.

This clonotype came up many times. This chain uses TRBV4-1 with TRBJ1-4; the D gene is possibly TRBD1 (5 bases). The V and J ends lost 4 bases and 8 bases respectively, with 20 bases between them. From germline, CDR1 is MGHRA and CDR2 YSYEKL. The CDR3 is made up of 16 amino acids. CDR3 sequence reads: CASSRIGRMRGEKLFF. CDR3 sequence (DNA): TGCGCCAGCAGCCGTATCGGTCGGATGAGGGGAGAAAAACTGTTTTTT.

This clonotype was detected ten times or more. This chain uses TRBV5-1 with TRBJ2-7, with TRBD1 identical over 7 bases. Losses at the gene ends were 0 bases for V and 1 base for J; bases not matched to a gene: 4. Germline V CDR1 and CDR2: SGHRS, YFSETQ. CDR3 size: 15 residues. The CDR3 DNA is TGCGCCAGCAGCTTGGGAGGGACAGATTCCTACGAGCAGTACGTC. It is translated as CASSLGGTDSYEQYV.

The sample holds many counts of this clonotype. The gene calls are TRBV20-1 and TRBJ2-3; TRBD1 might be the D (6 bases). V was clipped by 0 bases and J by 2 bases, with 18 bases between them. The CDR3 length is 17 residues. Germline V gene data show CDR1 as DFQATT and CDR2 as SNEGSKA (reference sequence). CDR3 in amino acids: CSARDFRLQGSTDTQYF. The CDR3, as DNA: TGCAGTGCTAGAGATTTTCGGCTCCAGGGGTCCACAGATACGCAGTATTTT.

This clonotype was seen ten or more times. V and J are TRBV10-3 and TRBJ2-7, with 8 nucleotides matching TRBD1. The trim removed 9 bases at V and 5 bases at J, leaving 12 bases unmatched. This CDR3 comprises 14 residues. The germline V gene has CDR1 ENHRY and CDR2 SYGVKD. CDR3 region: CAMAVGQDRNEQYF. The CDR3 DNA reads TGTGCCATGGCTGTGGGACAGGACCGCAACGAGCAGTACTTC.

Notes on this clonotype: A read error may be the cause here, since a much bigger clone is one base away. The final CDR3 position lacks the conserved phenylalanine or tryptophan, pointing to a likely read error. The chain couples TRBV7-2 to TRBJ1-2; 7 nucleotides align to TRBD1. Germline CDR1 and CDR2: SGHTA and FQGNSA. Unmatched junction bases numbered 5, after V lost 5 bases and J lost 8 bases. This CDR3 region has 12 residues. The CDR3 DNA sequence: TGTGCCAGCAGCAGGGACAGACACGGCTACACCATC. As protein: CASSRDRHGYTI.

This clonotype was detected ten times or more. This chain links TRBV6-1 with TRBJ1-2; D is ambiguous. From germline, CDR1 is MNHNS and CDR2 SASEGT. V lost 7 bases, J lost 5 bases, and 23 bases lay in between. The CDR3 has 16 residues. CDR3 nucleotide sequence: TGTGCCAGCATCCCGATCCGTTTTTGGGAGGAATATGGCTACACCTTC. This sequence encodes CASIPIRFWEEYGYTF.

This clonotype has at least ten counts. V usage is TRBV28 and J usage is TRBJ1-4; D is possibly TRBD1 (5 bases). Germline V lookup: CDR1 MDHEN, CDR2 SYDVKM. The CDR3 is 14 amino acids. V dropped 8 bases and J dropped 5 bases, with 15 bases sitting between them. In DNA, the CDR3 is TGTGCCAGCGGTGGCGGCCGGGGGAATGAAAAACTGTTTTTT. This translates into CASGGGRGNEKLFF.

This clonotype was found many times. The chain joins TRBV12-3 or TRBV12-4 to TRBJ2-1, with D possibly matching TRBD2 (7 bases). The V end lost 3 bases, the J end lost 3 bases, and 12 bases lay between the germline ends. This CDR3 is 15 amino acids long. The CDR3 bases are TGTGCCAGCAGTTTGAGGGGGGGAGACTACAATGAGCAGTTCTTC. It translates to CASSLRGGDYNEQFF.

This clonotype was picked up many times. This chain connects TRBV3-1 to TRBJ2-1, with no clear D. V lost 4 bases and J 8 bases, leaving 18 bases between the germline ends. The CDR3 is 15 residues long. Germline lookup yields CDR1 LGHDT and CDR2 YNNKEL (reference sequence). CDR3 protein: CASSPFGSFGDEQFF. The CDR3, as DNA: TGTGCCAGCAGCCCTTTCGGCAGTTTTGGCGATGAGCAGTTCTTC.

This clonotype was recorded many times. The chain carries TRBV7-2 and TRBJ2-3; maybe TRBD1 (5 bases). The CDR3 sequence is 14 residues long. Germline V gene sequence: CDR1 SGHTA, CDR2 FQGNSA. The germline V and J ends were trimmed by 0 bases and 5 bases, with 9 bases remaining between them. The CDR3 reads CASSLASGKDTQYF. CDR3 sequence (DNA): TGTGCCAGCAGCTTAGCGTCAGGGAAAGATACGCAGTATTTT.

At least ten counts were recorded for this clonotype. The chain carries TRBV7-9 and TRBJ2-3, with D tentatively TRBD1 (5 bases). Germline assignment: CDR1 SEHNR and CDR2 FQNEAQ (reference sequence). CDR3 size: 12 residues. Trimming shortened V by 6 bases and J by 4 bases, and 8 bases separated the two germline ends. CDR3 protein: CASSSGPDTQYF. The CDR3 nucleotides read TGTGCCAGCAGTTCAGGGCCAGATACGCAGTATTTT.

This clonotype was detected many times. The rearrangement joins TRBV6-5 to TRBJ2-7; possible D gene TRBD1, 6 bases. V lost 2 bases to trimming and J lost 3 bases, with 11 bases between them. Germline V gene lookup returns CDR1 MNHEY and CDR2 SVGAGI. There are 14 residues in the CDR3. This chain's CDR3 is CASSYVQGNYEQYF. For the CDR3, the DNA is TGTGCCAGCAGTTACGTCCAGGGGAACTACGAGCAGTACTTC.